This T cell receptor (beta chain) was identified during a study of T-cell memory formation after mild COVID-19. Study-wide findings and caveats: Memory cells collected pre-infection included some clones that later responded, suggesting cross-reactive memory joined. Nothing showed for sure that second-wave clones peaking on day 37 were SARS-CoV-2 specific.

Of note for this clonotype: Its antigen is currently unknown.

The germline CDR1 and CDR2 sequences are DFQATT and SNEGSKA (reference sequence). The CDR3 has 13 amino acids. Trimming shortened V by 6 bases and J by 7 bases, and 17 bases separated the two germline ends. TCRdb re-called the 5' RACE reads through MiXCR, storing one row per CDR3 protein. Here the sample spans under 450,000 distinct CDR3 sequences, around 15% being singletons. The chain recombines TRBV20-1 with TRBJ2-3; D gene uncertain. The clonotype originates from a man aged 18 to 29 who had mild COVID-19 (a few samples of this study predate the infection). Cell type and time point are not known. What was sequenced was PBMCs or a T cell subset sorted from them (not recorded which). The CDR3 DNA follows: TGCAGTGCCAGCAGACCCACGATGAATACGCAGTATTTT. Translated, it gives CSASRPTMNTQYF.